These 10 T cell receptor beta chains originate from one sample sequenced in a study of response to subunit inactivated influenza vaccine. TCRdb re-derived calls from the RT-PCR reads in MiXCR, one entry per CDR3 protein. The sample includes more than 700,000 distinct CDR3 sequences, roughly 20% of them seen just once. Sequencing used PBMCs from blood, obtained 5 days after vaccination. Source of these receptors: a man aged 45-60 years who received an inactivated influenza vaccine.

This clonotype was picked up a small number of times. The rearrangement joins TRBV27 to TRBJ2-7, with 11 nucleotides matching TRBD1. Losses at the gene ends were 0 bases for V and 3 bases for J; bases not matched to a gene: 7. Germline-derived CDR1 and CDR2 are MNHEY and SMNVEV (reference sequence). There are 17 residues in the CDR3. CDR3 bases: TGTGCCAGCAGTTTATCGCCCGGAGGGACAGGGGGCTACGAGCAGTACTTC. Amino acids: CASSLSPGGTGGYEQYF.

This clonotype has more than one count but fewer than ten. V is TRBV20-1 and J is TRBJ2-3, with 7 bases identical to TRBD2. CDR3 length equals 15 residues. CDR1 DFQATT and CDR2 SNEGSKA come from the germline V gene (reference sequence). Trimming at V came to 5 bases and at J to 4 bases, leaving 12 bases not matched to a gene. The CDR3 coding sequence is TGCAGTGCTTCCTCAATCTGGGGGGGGTCAGATACGCAGTATTTT. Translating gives CSASSIWGGSDTQYF.

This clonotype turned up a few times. In nucleotides, the CDR3 is TGTGCCAGCAGTTACGGGACAGGGGGAATTGCTGAGCAGTTCTTC. It translates to CASSYGTGGIAEQFF. The chain has TRBV6-5 and TRBJ2-1, with 11 bases fitting TRBD1. The CDR3 covers 15 residues. The trim removed 2 bases at V and 9 bases at J, leaving 6 bases unmatched. Germline CDR1 is MNHEY and CDR2 is SVGAGI.

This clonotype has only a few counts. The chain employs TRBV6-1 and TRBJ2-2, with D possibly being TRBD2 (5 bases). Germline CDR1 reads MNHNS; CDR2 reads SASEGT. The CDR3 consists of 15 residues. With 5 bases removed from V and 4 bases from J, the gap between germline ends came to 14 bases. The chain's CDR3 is CASSTVEGRTGELFF. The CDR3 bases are TGTGCCAGCAGTACCGTAGAGGGTCGCACCGGGGAGCTGTTTTTT.

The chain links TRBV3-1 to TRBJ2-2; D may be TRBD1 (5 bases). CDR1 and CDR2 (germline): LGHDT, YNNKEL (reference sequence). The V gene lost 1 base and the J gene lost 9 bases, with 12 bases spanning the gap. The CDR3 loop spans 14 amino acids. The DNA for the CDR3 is TGTGCCAGCAGCCAAGGCCCTGACAGACGGGAGCTGTTTTTT. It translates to CASSQGPDRRELFF.

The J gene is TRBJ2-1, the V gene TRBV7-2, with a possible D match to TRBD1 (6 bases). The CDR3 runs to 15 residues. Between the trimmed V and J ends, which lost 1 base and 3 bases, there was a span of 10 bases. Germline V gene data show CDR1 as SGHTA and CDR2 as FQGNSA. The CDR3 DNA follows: TGTGCCAGCAGCTTAGTAGGACAGATCTACAATGAGCAGTTCTTC. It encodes CASSLVGQIYNEQFF.

CDR3 DNA: TGTGCCAGCAGTTTTCAGGGCTCGACTTCACCCCTCCACTTT. Translating it yields CASSFQGSTSPLHF. The chain couples TRBV12-3 or TRBV12-4 to TRBJ1-6; TRBD1 might be the D (5 bases). With 3 bases removed from V and 9 bases from J, the gap between germline ends came to 12 bases. The CDR3 consists of 14 residues.

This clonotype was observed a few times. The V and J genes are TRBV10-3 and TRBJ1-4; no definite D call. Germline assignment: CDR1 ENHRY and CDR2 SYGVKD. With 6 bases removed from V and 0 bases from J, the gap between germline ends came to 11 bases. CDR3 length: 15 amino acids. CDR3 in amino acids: CAIRAAEATNEKLFF. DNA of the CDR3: TGTGCCATCAGGGCAGCAGAAGCAACTAATGAAAAACTGTTTTTT.

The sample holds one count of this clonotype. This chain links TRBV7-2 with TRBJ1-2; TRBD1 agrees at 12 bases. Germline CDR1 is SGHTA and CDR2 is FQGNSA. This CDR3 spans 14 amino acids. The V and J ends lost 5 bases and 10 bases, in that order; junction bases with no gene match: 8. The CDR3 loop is CASSGPGQGAIYTF. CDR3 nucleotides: TGTGCCAGCAGCGGGCCGGGACAGGGGGCTATCTACACCTTC.

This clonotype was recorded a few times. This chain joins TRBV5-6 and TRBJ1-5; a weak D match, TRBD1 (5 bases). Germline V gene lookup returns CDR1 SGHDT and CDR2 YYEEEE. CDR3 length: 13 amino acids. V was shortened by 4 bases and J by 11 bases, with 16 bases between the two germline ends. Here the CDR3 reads CASSLQGWGAQHF. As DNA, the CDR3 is TGTGCCAGCAGCCTACAAGGATGGGGGGCCCAGCATTTT.